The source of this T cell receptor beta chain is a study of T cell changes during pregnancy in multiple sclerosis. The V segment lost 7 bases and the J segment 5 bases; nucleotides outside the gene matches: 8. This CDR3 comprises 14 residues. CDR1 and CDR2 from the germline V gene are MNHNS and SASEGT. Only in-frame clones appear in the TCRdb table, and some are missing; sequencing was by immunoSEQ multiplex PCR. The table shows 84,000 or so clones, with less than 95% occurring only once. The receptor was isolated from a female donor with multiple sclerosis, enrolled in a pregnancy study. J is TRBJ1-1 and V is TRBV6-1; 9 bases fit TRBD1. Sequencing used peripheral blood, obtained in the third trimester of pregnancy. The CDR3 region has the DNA TGTGCCAGCATCACCGGGACAGGGTGGACTGAAGCTTTCTTT. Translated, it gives CASITGTGWTEAFF.